A single sample is the source of the 27 T cell receptor beta chains below, sequenced in a study of CD4+ T cells in melanoma. The assay was immunoSEQ multiplex PCR, and TCRdb's table has in-frame clones only and misses some. The sample shows more than 8,500 clones, roughly three quarters of them seen only once. The sequenced material came from peripheral blood. These receptors all stem from a human donor with melanoma.

V is TRBV7-9 and J is TRBJ2-5; D remains unclear. The V gene lost 1 base and the J gene lost 3 bases, with 12 bases spanning the gap. CDR1 and CDR2 from the germline V gene are SEHNR and FQNEAQ (reference sequence). The CDR3 contains 15 residues. CDR3 DNA: TGTGCCAGCAGCTTAGTGCTGGGGAACAAAGAGACCCAGTACTTC. This translates into CASSLVLGNKETQYF.

The chain carries TRBV10-3 and TRBJ2-3; the D gene could be TRBD1 or TRBD2 (7 bases each). The CDR3 consists of 14 residues. In germline, CDR1 is ENHRY, CDR2 SYGVKD. Trimming left V 6 bases short and J 2 bases short, with 12 bases between. CDR3 DNA sequence: TGTGCCATCAGGCAGGGGGGGAACACAGATACGCAGTATTTT. This encodes CAIRQGGNTDTQYF.

The rearrangement joins TRBV4-1 to TRBJ2-1; D may correspond to TRBD1 or TRBD2 (6 bases each). This CDR3 region has 16 residues. Germline loops: CDR1 MGHRA, CDR2 YSYEKL. The V and J ends lost 0 bases and 4 bases respectively, with 13 bases between them. The CDR3 spells CASSQDVRGTYNEQFF. CDR3 coding DNA: TGCGCCAGCAGCCAAGATGTGAGGGGGACTTACAATGAGCAGTTCTTC.

This clone was observed a handful of times. The chain is built from TRBV5-8 and TRBJ1-2; D is uncertain. The CDR3 has 13 residues. Germline V gene data show CDR1 as SGHTS and CDR2 as YDEGEE. The germline V and J ends were trimmed by 4 bases and 3 bases, with 10 bases remaining between them. CDR3 protein: CASSDYRDYGYTF. The CDR3 region has the DNA TGTGCCAGCAGCGATTACCGGGACTATGGCTACACCTTC.

This clone was seen more than once but under ten times. This chain joins TRBV5-1 and TRBJ1-4; D unresolved. Germline CDR1 is SGHRS and CDR2 is YFSETQ. CDR3 length equals 15 residues. V lost 0 bases and J 6 bases, leaving 12 bases between the germline ends. The CDR3 spells CASSLDGRADEKLFF. For the CDR3, the DNA is TGCGCCAGCAGCTTGGACGGGAGGGCGGATGAAAAACTGTTTTTT.

The chain employs TRBV2 and TRBJ2-7; 13 positions match TRBD2. V was clipped by 8 bases and J by 5 bases; unmatched bases: 3. The V gene's germline CDR1 is SNHLY and CDR2 FYNNEI. The CDR3 length is 13 residues. The CDR3 sequence: CASWTSGGHEQYF. CDR3 sequence (DNA): TGTGCCAGCTGGACTAGCGGGGGCCACGAGCAGTACTTC.

The rearrangement joins TRBV15 to TRBJ1-3; D unclear. The germline V and J ends were trimmed by 3 bases and 2 bases, with 5 bases remaining between them. Germline V gene data show CDR1 as LNHNV and CDR2 as YYDKDF (reference sequence). This CDR3 spans 13 amino acids. The CDR3 loop reads CATSRWTGNTIYF. CDR3 nucleotide sequence: TGTGCCACCAGCAGGTGGACTGGAAACACCATATATTTT. Full variable domain (rest looked up from reference TRBV15 and TRBJ1-3): DAMVIQNPRYQVTQFGKPVTLSCSQTLNHNVMYWYQQKSSQAPKLLFHYYDKDFNNEADTPDNFQSRRPNTSFCFLDIRSPGLGDTAMYLCATSRWTGNTIYFGEGSWLTVV.

This clone turned up a few times. The CDR3 bases are TGCAGCGTTCCGACAGGGCCGGCCGAAGCTTTCTTT. Encoded protein: CSVPTGPAEAFF. The chain carries TRBV29-1 and TRBJ1-1; the match to TRBD1 covers 7 bases. Trimming cost V 5 bases and J 8 bases; bases outside gene matches: 8. Per germline, CDR1 SQVTM and CDR2 ANQGSEA. The CDR3 has 12 amino acids.

V and J are TRBV27 and TRBJ2-7; 7 positions match TRBD2. Germline CDR1 MNHEY, CDR2 SMNVEV (reference sequence). The CDR3 contains 12 residues. Germline trimming cut 4 bases from V and 9 bases from J; bases unmatched to any gene: 6. For the CDR3, the DNA is TGTGCCAGCAGTTACGACGGGACTATGCAGTACTTC. This gives the protein CASSYDGTMQYF.

This chain uses TRBV6-6 with TRBJ2-3; no firm D call. The V gene lost 4 bases and the J gene lost 0 bases, with 8 bases spanning the gap. Per the germline V gene, CDR1 is MNHNY and CDR2 is SVGAGI (reference sequence). The CDR3 consists of 14 residues. CDR3 protein: CASSSYGSTDTQYF. In DNA, the CDR3 is TGTGCCAGCAGTTCCTACGGGAGCACAGATACGCAGTATTTT.

The chain links TRBV7-9 to TRBJ2-5; TRBD1 aligns across 7 bases. V gave up 5 bases and J gave up 4 bases; unmatched junction bases: 13. Germline CDR1 is SEHNR and CDR2 is FQNEAQ (reference sequence). This CDR3 has 16 residues. Here the CDR3 reads CASSPTQGLWSETQYF. The DNA for the CDR3 is TGTGCCAGCAGCCCGACACAGGGGTTGTGGTCAGAGACCCAGTACTTC.

This clone was counted a single time. The chain carries TRBV5-5 and TRBJ2-1; possible D gene TRBD2, 6 bases. The germline V and J ends were trimmed by 4 bases and 10 bases, with 15 bases remaining between them. The CDR3 runs 13 residues. From germline, CDR1 is SGHKS and CDR2 YYEKEE (reference sequence). The DNA of the CDR3 is TGTGCCAGCAGCCCCAGGACTATTTCCGAGCAGTTCTTC. This codes for CASSPRTISEQFF.

The gene calls are TRBV7-8 and TRBJ2-2, with a tentative D call TRBD1 (6 bases). Looked up from germline, CDR1 is SGHVS and CDR2 is FQNEAQ. CDR3 length equals 15 residues. V lost 5 bases and J 6 bases, leaving 16 bases between the germline ends. CDR3 nucleotide sequence: TGTGCCAGCAGCGAACAGGGCTCAGGGGCCGGGGAGCTGTTTTTT. The encoded protein is CASSEQGSGAGELFF.

By frequency in the sample, this clone is medium-sized. The CDR3 DNA reads TGTGCCAGCAGCCCTAAGAGTCGGCTAGAGACCCAGTACTTC. Its translation is CASSPKSRLETQYF. The V gene is TRBV7-9, the J gene TRBJ2-5; D is uncertain. V was pared by 5 bases and J by 4 bases, with 14 bases between. The CDR3 runs to 14 residues. Germline values: CDR1 SEHNR, CDR2 FQNEAQ (reference sequence).

This sequence joins TRBV28 and TRBJ2-3; D possibly corresponds to TRBD2 (7 bases). The CDR3 totals 16 residues. V lost 7 bases, J lost 2 bases, and 19 bases lay in between. The germline V gene encodes CDR1 MDHEN and CDR2 SYDVKM. CDR3 nucleotide sequence: TGTGCCAGCACTCTGGGGGGGACAATTGACACAGATACGCAGTATTTT. The encoded protein is CASTLGGTIDTDTQYF. Looking up the rest from reference TRBV28 and TRBJ2-3 gives the full variable domain: DVKVTQSSRYLVKRTGEKVFLECVQDMDHENMFWYRQDPGLGLRLIYFSYDVKMKEKGDIPEGYSVSREKKERFSLILESASTNQTSMYLCASTLGGTIDTDTQYFGPGTRLTVL.

The chain recombines TRBV6-6 with TRBJ2-2; D possibly corresponds to TRBD1 (5 bases). The CDR3 runs to 14 residues. Germline assignment: CDR1 MNHNY and CDR2 SVGAGI (reference sequence). Trimming removed 7 bases at V and 6 bases at J, with 15 bases between. The DNA for the CDR3 is TGTGCCAGCATCGTAGGGGTGGGGTCCGGGGAGCTGTTTTTT. Its translation is CASIVGVGSGELFF.

The chain carries TRBV6-4 and TRBJ2-5; 7 bases are shared with TRBD1. Germline trimming cut 2 bases from V and 3 bases from J; bases unmatched to any gene: 18. The CDR3 sequence is 19 residues long. Germline CDR1 is MRHNA and CDR2 is SNTAGT. The CDR3 nucleotides read TGTGCCAGCAGTGACCCCGGGGACAGTCGAAAGGGAACCAAAGAGACCCAGTACTTC. This gives the protein CASSDPGDSRKGTKETQYF.

This rearrangement joins TRBV6-1 to TRBJ1-5, with D possibly TRBD1 on 5 matching bases. From germline, CDR1 is MNHNS and CDR2 SASEGT. The CDR3 has 14 amino acids. V shed 4 bases and J shed 1 base, with 8 bases lying between them. The CDR3 DNA reads TGTGCCAGCAGTGGACAGTCGAGCAATCAGCCCCAGCATTTT. Protein sequence: CASSGQSSNQPQHF.

The rearrangement links TRBV7-3 to TRBJ2-2, with 8 bases identical to TRBD1. The CDR3 covers 14 residues. Germline CDR1 is SGHTA and CDR2 is FQGTGA. V was pared by 5 bases and J by 11 bases, with 10 bases of the junction left unmatched. The chain's CDR3 is CASSPHQGARELFF. For the CDR3, the DNA is TGTGCCAGCAGCCCTCACCAGGGGGCGCGAGAGCTGTTTTTT.

The V call is TRBV18, the J call TRBJ2-2, with a tentative D call TRBD1 (7 bases). Germline V gene sequence: CDR1 KGHSH, CDR2 LQKENI. V lost 3 bases to trimming and J lost 1 base, with 15 bases between them. This CDR3 has 17 residues. CDR3 region: CASSPQGGSRNTGELFF. For the CDR3, the DNA is TGTGCCAGCTCACCCCAGGGGGGCTCTAGGAACACCGGGGAGCTGTTTTTT.

The chain couples TRBV5-4 to TRBJ2-3; D is ambiguous. Germline V lookup: CDR1 SGHNT, CDR2 YYREEE (reference sequence). Trimming stripped 4 bases from V and 7 bases from J, with 10 bases between. This CDR3 is 12 amino acids long. The CDR3 DNA reads as TGTGCCAGCAGCACCGGATTAAATACGCAGTATTTT. It is translated as CASSTGLNTQYF.

On this clone itself: One end of the junction is discordant with germline, which a read error may explain. The rearrangement uses TRBV10-3 and TRBJ1-2; 9 bases are shared with TRBD1. Germline CDR1 is ENHRY and CDR2 is SYGVKD. This CDR3 region has 15 residues. Here the CDR3 DNA reads TGTGCCAGCAGTTTTGGTTCGGGACAGGGACACGGCTACACCTTC. Its protein is CASSFGSGQGHGYTF.

The chain recombines TRBV11-2 with TRBJ2-1; unclear D gene. The CDR3 contains 16 residues. Germline V gene data show CDR1 as SGHAT and CDR2 as FQNNGV. V was cut by 5 bases and J by 3 bases, with 17 bases left in between. The CDR3 DNA reads TGTGCCAGCAGCATACCCAGGAACGGATACTACAATGAGCAGTTCTTC. It specifies CASSIPRNGYYNEQFF.

The chain recombines TRBV4-2 with TRBJ2-3, with D unresolved. V lost 1 base, J lost 0 bases, and 8 bases lay in between. The CDR3 has 15 residues. The germline V gene has CDR1 LGHNA and CDR2 YNFKEQ. CDR3 residues: CASSQGVGSTDTQYF. The CDR3 DNA reads as TGTGCCAGCAGCCAAGGGGTGGGGAGCACAGATACGCAGTATTTT.

The CDR3 sequence: CASSEMGSTEAFF. The CDR3 region has the DNA TGTGCCAGCAGTGAAATGGGGAGCACTGAAGCTTTCTTT. V and J are TRBV25-1 and TRBJ1-1; D is unresolved. Germline-derived CDR1 and CDR2 are MGHDK and SYGVNS. V was trimmed by 2 bases and J by 4 bases, leaving 8 bases between them. The CDR3 spans 13 residues.

This CDR3 is CASSQDRVGLAGTKQFF. The CDR3 DNA follows: TGTGCCAGCAGCCAAGATCGGGTGGGGCTAGCGGGGACTAAGCAGTTCTTC. The chain uses TRBV4-2 and TRBJ2-1, with 9 bases aligning to TRBD2. In germline, CDR1 is LGHNA, CDR2 YNFKEQ. The CDR3 extends over 17 amino acids. V shed 0 bases and J 11 bases; nucleotides not matched to a gene: 14.

The chain links TRBV6-6 to TRBJ1-1; the D is unclear. Per germline, CDR1 MNHNY and CDR2 SVGAGI (reference sequence). This CDR3 is 13 amino acids long. V lost 3 bases and J lost 5, with 10 bases in between. CDR3 nucleotide sequence: TGTGCCAGCAGTTATCCTCAGCGGACTGAAGCTTTCTTT. Translation: CASSYPQRTEAFF.